This passage covers 28 T cell receptor beta chains from one sample sequenced in a study of identical twins. Each CDR3 protein is one row after TCRdb ran MiXCR on the 5' RACE reads. The sample gives roughly 280,000 distinct CDR3 sequences, 8.5% to 9.5% of which show up once; under 7.5% is in the top ten. This sample also appeared in a second study, on yellow fever vaccine responses in identical twins.

Sequenced sample: CD8+ T cells sorted from blood. The source of these receptors is a woman under 30 in good health.

This clonotype occurred many times. CDR3: CASSKTRGGNTIYF. The CDR3 DNA is TGTGCCAGCAGCAAAACCAGGGGTGGAAACACCATATATTTT. V and J are TRBV21-1 and TRBJ1-3; TRBD1, as called in the table, went unchecked against the DNA. TRBV21-1 is a listed pseudogene. The CDR3 covers 14 residues.

This clonotype has a handful of counts. The V and J genes are TRBV24-1 and TRBJ2-3; D ambiguous. The V end was cut by 3 bases, the J end by 7 bases, with 13 bases between. CDR1 and CDR2 from the germline V gene are KGHDR and SFDVKD. The CDR3 is 14 residues long. In DNA form, the CDR3 reads TGTGCCACCAGTGATCCCGCCGGGTCGAATACGCAGTATTTT. The encoded protein is CATSDPAGSNTQYF.

This clonotype was recorded many times. The chain employs TRBV20-1 and TRBJ1-1; D ambiguous. The ends were cut back, 6 bases at V and 8 bases at J, with 13 bases in the middle. The CDR3 spans 11 residues. CDR1 DFQATT and CDR2 SNEGSKA come from the germline V gene (reference sequence). CDR3 nucleotides: TGCAGTGCCGGGGATCCTAAGGAAGCTTTCTTT. Translated, it gives CSAGDPKEAFF.

This chain links TRBV12-3 or TRBV12-4 with TRBJ1-1, with a possible D match to TRBD1 (5 bases). With 3 bases removed from V and 5 bases from J, the gap between germline ends came to 13 bases. This CDR3 has 14 amino acids. In nucleotides, the CDR3 is TGTGCCAGCAGTTTTTTACAGGCCCGGACTGAAGCTTTCTTT. It codes for CASSFLQARTEAFF.

This clonotype turned up a few times. The V gene is TRBV25-1, the J gene TRBJ2-2, with D possibly being TRBD1 (5 bases). Trimming left V 6 bases short and J 5 bases short, with 10 bases between. Germline V gene sequence: CDR1 MGHDK, CDR2 SYGVNS. The CDR3 has 13 residues. CDR3 region: CASRDDSTGELFF. DNA for the CDR3: TGTGCCAGCAGAGATGACAGTACCGGGGAGCTGTTTTTT.

This clonotype has more than one count but fewer than ten. The genes are TRBV27 and TRBJ2-7, with no clear D. Germline loops: CDR1 MNHEY, CDR2 SMNVEV (reference sequence). The CDR3 extends over 13 amino acids. V was clipped by 4 bases and J by 3 bases, with 10 bases between them. CDR3 in DNA: TGTGCCAGCAGTTCTGGTAGGGTCTACGAGCAGTACTTC. The encoded protein is CASSSGRVYEQYF.

The sample holds a few counts of this clonotype. This sequence joins TRBV29-1 and TRBJ2-2, with D hard to call. CDR3 size: 11 residues. CDR1 and CDR2 (germline): SQVTM, ANQGSEA. The CDR3 region is CGTRWTGELFF. The CDR3 DNA reads TGCGGTACTCGATGGACCGGGGAGCTGTTTTTT.

The V gene is TRBV4-3, the J gene TRBJ2-1; 7 bases line up with TRBD2. The CDR3 has 16 amino acids. The V segment lost 5 bases and the J segment 4 bases; nucleotides outside the gene matches: 11. CDR1 and CDR2 from the germline V gene are LGHNA and YSLEER. The CDR3 here is CASSKSSGADYNEQFF. The CDR3 DNA sequence: TGCGCCAGCAGCAAGTCGAGCGGGGCTGATTACAATGAGCAGTTCTTC.

This clonotype was counted a few times. V and J are TRBV6-5 and TRBJ2-1; 9 nucleotides agree with TRBD1. The CDR3 is 17 residues long. V trimming: 0 bases; J trimming: 3 bases; junction bases outside the gene matches: 6. The V gene's germline CDR1 is MNHEY and CDR2 SVGAGI. CDR3 region: CASSYSQGARDYNEQFF. Written as DNA, the CDR3 is TGTGCCAGCAGTTACTCACAGGGGGCGAGAGACTACAATGAGCAGTTCTTC.

This clonotype occurred many times. DNA of the CDR3: TGTGCCAGCAGTGACAGGGGCGGGACAGATACGCAGTATTTT. Amino acids: CASSDRGGTDTQYF. The chain carries TRBV12-3 or TRBV12-4 and TRBJ2-3; 8 nucleotides align to TRBD1. Trimming took 5 bases from V and 3 from J; bases not matched to a gene: 4. This CDR3 has 14 residues.

This clonotype was seen ten or more times. The chain couples TRBV4-3 to TRBJ1-4, with D hard to call. Deletions cut 0 bases from V and 5 bases from J, with 16 bases between. CDR3 length: 17 residues. Germline V gene data show CDR1 as LGHNA and CDR2 as YSLEER. Here the CDR3 reads CASSQDHNAAPNEKLFF. CDR3 nucleotide sequence: TGCGCCAGCAGCCAAGACCATAACGCAGCCCCAAATGAAAAACTGTTTTTT.

This clonotype came up many times. The rearrangement uses TRBV28 and TRBJ2-7; the D gene is possibly TRBD2 (6 bases). V lost 6 bases to trimming and J lost 7 bases, with 16 bases between them. Germline CDR1 MDHEN, CDR2 SYDVKM. The CDR3 extends over 13 amino acids. CDR3 in DNA: TGTGCCAGCAGCCCCTCCCCGGAGGGAGAGCAGTACTTC. Encoded protein: CASSPSPEGEQYF.

This clonotype has at least ten counts. This chain joins TRBV12-3 or TRBV12-4 and TRBJ2-1, with D unresolved. The CDR3 is 15 amino acids. V was shortened by 7 bases and J by 0 bases, with 13 bases between the two germline ends. The CDR3 loop reads CASTRTESSYNEQFF. Written as DNA, the CDR3 is TGTGCCAGCACCCGGACGGAGAGCTCCTACAATGAGCAGTTCTTC.

This clonotype was recorded a few times. The chain recombines TRBV28 with TRBJ2-1, with 12 bases that match TRBD2. With V trimmed by 3 bases and J by 6 bases, 3 bases remained unmatched. The germline CDR1 and CDR2 sequences are MDHEN and SYDVKM. The length of the CDR3 is 15 residues. CDR3 nucleotide sequence: TGTGCCAGCAGTTTCCTAGCGGGGGGGCGCAATGAGCAGTTCTTC. Protein: CASSFLAGGRNEQFF.

This clonotype has more than one count but fewer than ten. The V call is TRBV7-9, the J call TRBJ2-3; 7 nucleotides match TRBD2. The CDR3 spans 15 residues. CDR1 SEHNR and CDR2 FQNEAQ come from the germline V gene (reference sequence). V shed 5 bases, J shed 4 bases, and the junction held 9 bases outside the gene matches. CDR3 nucleotides: TGTGCCAGCAGCCCTAGGGACTATGTTGCAGATACGCAGTATTTT. This codes for CASSPRDYVADTQYF. The whole variable domain, remainder taken from reference TRBV7-9 and TRBJ2-3, is DTGVSQNPRHKITKRGQNVTFRCDPISEHNRLYWYRQTLGQGPEFLTYFQNEAQLEKSRLLSDRFSAERPKGSFSTLEIQRTEQGDSAMYLCASSPRDYVADTQYFGPGTRLTVL.

The chain carries TRBV5-1 and TRBJ2-7; 7 bases match TRBD1. The junction had 7 bases not matched to a gene; V was cut back by 2 bases and J by 2 bases. This CDR3 has 15 residues. Germline assignment: CDR1 SGHRS and CDR2 YFSETQ. The CDR3 coding sequence is TGCGCCAGCAGCTTTACTCCGGGACAGCCCTACGAGCAGTACTTC. Translated, it gives CASSFTPGQPYEQYF.

This clonotype was picked up a small number of times. V and J are TRBV28 and TRBJ2-7; tentatively, D is TRBD2 (6 bases). Trimming took off 8 bases at V and 7 bases at J, with 24 bases between the two ends. CDR1 MDHEN and CDR2 SYDVKM come from the germline V gene. The CDR3 runs to 15 residues. CDR3 loop: CASFPRESAWGEQYF. The CDR3 nucleotides are TGTGCCAGCTTTCCCCGGGAGTCAGCCTGGGGGGAGCAGTACTTC.

Ten or more counts support this clonotype. The chain is built from TRBV6-2 or TRBV6-3 and TRBJ2-1; TRBD2 matches at 11 bases. The CDR3 sequence is 15 residues long. The junction had 5 bases not matched to a gene; V was cut back by 2 bases and J by 8 bases. Germline V gene sequence: CDR1 MNHEY, CDR2 SVGEGT. CDR3 in amino acids: CASSYVLAGGYEQFF. The CDR3 DNA reads TGTGCCAGCAGTTACGTGCTAGCGGGGGGCTATGAGCAGTTCTTC.

The chain is built from TRBV21-1 and TRBJ2-7; the table names TRBD1, a call not compared with the DNA. TRBV21-1 is a pseudogene segment. This CDR3 contains 17 residues. The CDR3 sequence: CASSKGPRGTVRYEQYF. Written as DNA, the CDR3 is TGTGCCAGCAGCAAAGGCCCCAGGGGCACGGTTCGGTACGAGCAGTACTTC.

This clonotype was detected many times. This chain joins TRBV10-3 and TRBJ2-4; no firm D call. Trimming removed 0 bases from V and 14 bases from J, with 14 bases in between. This CDR3 spans 13 amino acids. The germline V gene has CDR1 ENHRY and CDR2 SYGVKD. CDR3: CAISESIASGEYF. As DNA, the CDR3 is TGTGCCATCAGTGAGTCTATCGCTAGTGGGGAGTACTTC.

The V gene is TRBV7-9, the J gene TRBJ1-1; TRBD1 matches 7 bases. This CDR3 is 12 amino acids long. CDR1 and CDR2 (germline): SEHNR, FQNEAQ (reference sequence). Trimming took 5 bases from V and 8 from J; bases not matched to a gene: 5. The CDR3 nucleotides are TGTGCCAGCAGCGAACAACAGGGGGAAGCTTTCTTT. It codes for CASSEQQGEAFF.

J is TRBJ1-2 and V is TRBV7-9; D might be TRBD1 (5 bases). Trimming took off 5 bases at V and 3 bases at J, with 22 bases between the two ends. The CDR3 is 17 residues long. Germline lookup yields CDR1 SEHNR and CDR2 FQNEAQ (reference sequence). The CDR3 DNA reads as TGTGCCAGCAGCAAACCGGGACTCCCCCAGCAGGACTATGGCTACACCTTC. It specifies CASSKPGLPQQDYGYTF. The full variable domain, in which reference TRBV7-9 and TRBJ1-2 provide the parts outside the CDR3, is DTGVSQNPRHKITKRGQNVTFRCDPISEHNRLYWYRQTLGQGPEFLTYFQNEAQLEKSRLLSDRFSAERPKGSFSTLEIQRTEQGDSAMYLCASSKPGLPQQDYGYTFGSGTRLTVV.

At least ten counts were recorded for this clonotype. This chain connects TRBV29-1 to TRBJ2-7, with D unclear. This CDR3 is built from 15 residues. The germline V gene has CDR1 SQVTM and CDR2 ANQGSEA. The ends were cut back, 6 bases at V and 4 bases at J, with 22 bases in the middle. The chain's CDR3 is CSVSPIGVSLYEQYF. The DNA of the CDR3 is TGCAGCGTCTCCCCCATAGGAGTTTCTCTATACGAGCAGTACTTC.

V gene TRBV5-1 combines with J gene TRBJ2-1; D unclear. Trimming took 2 bases from V and 10 from J, leaving 10 bases between them. Per germline, CDR1 SGHRS and CDR2 YFSETQ. CDR3 size: 12 residues. CDR3 loop: CASSLIQAEQFF. The CDR3 coding sequence is TGCGCCAGCAGCTTAATTCAGGCCGAGCAGTTCTTC.

This chain connects TRBV6-2 or TRBV6-3 to TRBJ2-7; D call uncertain. Looked up from germline, CDR1 is MNHEY and CDR2 is SVGEGT. The CDR3 contains 13 residues. Trimming stripped 6 bases from V and 2 bases from J, with 11 bases between. The CDR3 spells CASREPSAYEQYF. The CDR3 nucleotides read TGTGCCAGCAGGGAGCCGTCCGCCTACGAGCAGTACTTC.

This clonotype was recorded many times. V and J are TRBV29-1 and TRBJ1-1; TRBD1 matches at 8 bases. CDR3 size: 13 residues. V shed 5 bases and J 1 base; nucleotides not matched to a gene: 3. Germline CDR1 and CDR2: SQVTM and ANQGSEA. The CDR3 is CSVLQGGNTEAFF. CDR3 nucleotide sequence: TGCAGCGTTCTACAGGGGGGGAACACTGAAGCTTTCTTT. The full variable domain, in which reference TRBV29-1 and TRBJ1-1 provide the parts outside the CDR3, is SAVISQKPSRDICQRGTSLTIQCQVDSQVTMMFWYRQQPGQSLTLIATANQGSEATYESGFVIDKFPISRPNLTFSTLTVSNMSPEDSSIYLCSVLQGGNTEAFFGQGTRLTVV.

The chain joins TRBV29-1 to TRBJ1-2; no clear D. The CDR3 has 12 residues. The germline gives CDR1 SQVTM, CDR2 ANQGSEA. Trimming cost V 0 bases and J 6 bases, with 8 bases left between them. Here the CDR3 reads CSVEDNNDGYTF. CDR3 in DNA: TGCAGCGTTGAAGATAATAATGATGGCTACACCTTC. Filled out from reference TRBV29-1 and TRBJ1-2, the complete variable domain reads SAVISQKPSRDICQRGTSLTIQCQVDSQVTMMFWYRQQPGQSLTLIATANQGSEATYESGFVIDKFPISRPNLTFSTLTVSNMSPEDSSIYLCSVEDNNDGYTFGSGTRLTVV.

With regard to this clonotype: Sequence at one end of the junction differs from germline and may be a read error. This chain joins TRBV9 and TRBJ2-7; 7 nucleotides match TRBD1. Looked up from germline, CDR1 is SGDLS and CDR2 is YYNGEE. The length of the CDR3 is 14 residues. As DNA, the CDR3 is TGTGCCAGCAGCAAGACAGGGCTTACCTACGGGCAGTACTTC. This codes for CASSKTGLTYGQYF. The variable domain in full, with the rest retrieved from reference TRBV9 and TRBJ2-7, is DSGVTQTPKHLITATGQRVTLRCSPRSGDLSVYWYQQSLDQGLQFLIQYYNGEERAKGNILERFSAQQFPDLHSELNLSSLELGDSALYFCASSKTGLTYGQYFGPGTRLTVT.